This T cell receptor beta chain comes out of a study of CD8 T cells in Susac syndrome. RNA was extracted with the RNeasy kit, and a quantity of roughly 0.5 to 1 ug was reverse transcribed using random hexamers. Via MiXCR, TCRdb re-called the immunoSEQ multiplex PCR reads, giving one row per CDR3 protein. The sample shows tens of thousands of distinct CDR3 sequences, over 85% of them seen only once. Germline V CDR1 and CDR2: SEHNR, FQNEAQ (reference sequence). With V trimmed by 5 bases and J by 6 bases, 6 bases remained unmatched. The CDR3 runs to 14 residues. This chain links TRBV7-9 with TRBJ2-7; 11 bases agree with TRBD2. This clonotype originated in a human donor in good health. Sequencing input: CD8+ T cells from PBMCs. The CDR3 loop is CASSPPGLAAEQYF. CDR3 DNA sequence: TGTGCCAGCAGCCCTCCGGGACTAGCGGCCGAGCAGTACTTC.